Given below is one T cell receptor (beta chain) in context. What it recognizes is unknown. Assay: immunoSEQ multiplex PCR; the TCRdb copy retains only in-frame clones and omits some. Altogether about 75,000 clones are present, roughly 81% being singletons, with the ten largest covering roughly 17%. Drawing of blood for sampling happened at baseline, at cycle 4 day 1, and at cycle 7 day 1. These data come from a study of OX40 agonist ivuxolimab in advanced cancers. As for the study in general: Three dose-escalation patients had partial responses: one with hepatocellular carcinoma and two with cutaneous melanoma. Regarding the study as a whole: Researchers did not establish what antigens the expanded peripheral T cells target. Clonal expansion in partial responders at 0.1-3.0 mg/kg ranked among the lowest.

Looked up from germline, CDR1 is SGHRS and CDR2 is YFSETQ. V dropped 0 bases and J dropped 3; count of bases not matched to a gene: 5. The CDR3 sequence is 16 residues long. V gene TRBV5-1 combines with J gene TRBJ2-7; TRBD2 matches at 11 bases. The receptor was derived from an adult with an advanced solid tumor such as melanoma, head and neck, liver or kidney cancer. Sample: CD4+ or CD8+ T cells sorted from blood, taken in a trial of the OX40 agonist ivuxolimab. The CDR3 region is CASSLVAGGPHYEQYF. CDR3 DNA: TGCGCCAGCAGCTTGGTAGCGGGAGGGCCCCACTACGAGCAGTACTTC.